A single TCR beta chain is shown here with its context. These data are taken from a study of blood T cell repertoires in COVID-19. Study-wide background: Some COVID-19 samples were acute and others convalescent; all came from the United States, Italy and Spain. The analysed material was cDNA or gDNA that came from T cells, B-cell-depleted T cells, or PBMCs.

Per the study methods: Reference gene primers were amplified, and this amplification served to estimate nucleated cell counts. Repertoires were generated with immunoSEQ multiplex PCR, while TCRdb's copy carries only in-frame clones and drops some. The V and J calls and clone size come from that table; D and trimming were worked out from the DNA. The repertoire includes under 300,000 clones, about 85% of them detected once, and approximately 1.8% sits in the top ten. The V end was cut by 2 bases, the J end by 11 bases, with 17 bases between. The germline CDR1 and CDR2 sequences are LGHNA and YNFKEQ. CDR3 size: 14 residues.

J is TRBJ2-3 and V is TRBV4-2, with TRBD2 as a possible D gene (6 bases). The sequence derives from a man aged 30 to 39 who had recovered from COVID-19. Sequenced input: peripheral blood. CDR3 nucleotides: TGTGCCAGCAGCCAAAGAGCGGGCCAAGCTGGGCAGTATTTT. It encodes CASSQRAGQAGQYF.